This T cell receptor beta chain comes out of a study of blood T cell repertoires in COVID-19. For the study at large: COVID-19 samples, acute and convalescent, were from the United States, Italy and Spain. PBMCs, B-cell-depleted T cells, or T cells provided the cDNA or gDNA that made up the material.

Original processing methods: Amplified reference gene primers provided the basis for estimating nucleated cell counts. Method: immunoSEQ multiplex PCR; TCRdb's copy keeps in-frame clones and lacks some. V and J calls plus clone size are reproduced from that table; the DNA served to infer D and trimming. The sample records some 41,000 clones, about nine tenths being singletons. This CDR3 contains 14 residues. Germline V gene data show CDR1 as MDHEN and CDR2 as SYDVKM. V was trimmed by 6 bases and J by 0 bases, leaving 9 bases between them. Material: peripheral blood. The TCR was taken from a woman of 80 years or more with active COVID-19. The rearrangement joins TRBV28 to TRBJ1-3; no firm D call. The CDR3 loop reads CASRFSSSGNTIYF. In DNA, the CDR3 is TGTGCCAGCAGGTTCTCCTCCTCTGGAAACACCATATATTTT.